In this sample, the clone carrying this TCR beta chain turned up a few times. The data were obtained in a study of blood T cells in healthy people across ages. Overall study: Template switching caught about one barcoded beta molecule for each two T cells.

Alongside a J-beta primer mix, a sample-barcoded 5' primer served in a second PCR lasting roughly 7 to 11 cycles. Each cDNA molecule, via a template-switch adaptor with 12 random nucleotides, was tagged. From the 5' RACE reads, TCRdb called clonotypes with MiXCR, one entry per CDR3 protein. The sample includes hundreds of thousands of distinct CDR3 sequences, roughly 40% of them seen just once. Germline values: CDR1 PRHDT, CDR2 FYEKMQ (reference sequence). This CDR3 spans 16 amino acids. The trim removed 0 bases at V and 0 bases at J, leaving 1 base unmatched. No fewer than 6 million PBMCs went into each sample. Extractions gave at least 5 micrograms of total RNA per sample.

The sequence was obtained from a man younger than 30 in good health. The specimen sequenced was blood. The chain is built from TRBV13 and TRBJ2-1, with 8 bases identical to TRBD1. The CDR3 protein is CASSLGDRASYNEQFF. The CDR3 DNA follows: TGTGCCAGCAGCTTAGGGGACAGGGCCTCCTACAATGAGCAGTTCTTC. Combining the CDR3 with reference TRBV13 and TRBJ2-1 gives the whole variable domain AAGVIQSPRHLIKEKRETATLKCYPIPRHDTVYWYQQGPGQDPQFLISFYEKMQSDKGSIPDRFSAQQFSDYHSELNMSSLELGDSALYFCASSLGDRASYNEQFFGPGTRLTVL.